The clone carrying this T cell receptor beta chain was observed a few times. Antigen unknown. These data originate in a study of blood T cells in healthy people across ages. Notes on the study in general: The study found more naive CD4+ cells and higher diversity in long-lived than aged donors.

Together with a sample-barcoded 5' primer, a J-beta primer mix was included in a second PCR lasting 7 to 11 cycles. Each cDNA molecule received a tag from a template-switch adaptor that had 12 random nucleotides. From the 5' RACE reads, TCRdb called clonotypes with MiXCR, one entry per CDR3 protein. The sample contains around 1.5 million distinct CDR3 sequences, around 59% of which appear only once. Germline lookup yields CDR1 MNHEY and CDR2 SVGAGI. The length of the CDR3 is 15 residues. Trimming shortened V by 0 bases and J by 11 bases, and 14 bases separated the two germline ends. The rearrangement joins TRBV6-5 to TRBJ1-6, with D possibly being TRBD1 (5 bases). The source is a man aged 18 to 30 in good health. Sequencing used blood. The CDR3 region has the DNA TGTGCCAGCAGTTACTCGAGGGACGGTCCTCCACCCCTCCACTTT. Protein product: CASSYSRDGPPPLHF.